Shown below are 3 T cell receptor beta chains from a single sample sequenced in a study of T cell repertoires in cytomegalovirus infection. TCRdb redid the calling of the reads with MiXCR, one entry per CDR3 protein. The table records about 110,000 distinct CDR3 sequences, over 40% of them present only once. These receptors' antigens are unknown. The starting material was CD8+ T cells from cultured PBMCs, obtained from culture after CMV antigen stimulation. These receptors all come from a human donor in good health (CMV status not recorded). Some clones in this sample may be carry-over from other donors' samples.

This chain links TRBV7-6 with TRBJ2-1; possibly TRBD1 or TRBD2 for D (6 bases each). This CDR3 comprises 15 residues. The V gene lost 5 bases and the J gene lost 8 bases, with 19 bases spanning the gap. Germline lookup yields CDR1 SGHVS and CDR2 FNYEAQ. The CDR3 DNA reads TGTGCCAGCAGCCGACCTTCGACTAGGGGGGATGAGCAGTTCTTC. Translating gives CASSRPSTRGDEQFF.

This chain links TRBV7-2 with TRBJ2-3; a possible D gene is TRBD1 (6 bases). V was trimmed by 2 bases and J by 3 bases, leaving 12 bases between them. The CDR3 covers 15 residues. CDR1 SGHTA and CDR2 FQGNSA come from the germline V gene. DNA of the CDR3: TGTGCCAGCAGCTTATATGTCAGGGGTACAGATACGCAGTATTTT. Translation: CASSLYVRGTDTQYF.

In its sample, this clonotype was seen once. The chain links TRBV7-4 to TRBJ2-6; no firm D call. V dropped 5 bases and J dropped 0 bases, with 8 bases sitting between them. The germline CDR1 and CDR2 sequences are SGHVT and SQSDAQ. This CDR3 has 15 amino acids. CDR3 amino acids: CASSPTLSGANVLTF. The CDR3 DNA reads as TGTGCCAGCAGCCCCACACTCTCTGGGGCCAACGTCCTGACTTTC.